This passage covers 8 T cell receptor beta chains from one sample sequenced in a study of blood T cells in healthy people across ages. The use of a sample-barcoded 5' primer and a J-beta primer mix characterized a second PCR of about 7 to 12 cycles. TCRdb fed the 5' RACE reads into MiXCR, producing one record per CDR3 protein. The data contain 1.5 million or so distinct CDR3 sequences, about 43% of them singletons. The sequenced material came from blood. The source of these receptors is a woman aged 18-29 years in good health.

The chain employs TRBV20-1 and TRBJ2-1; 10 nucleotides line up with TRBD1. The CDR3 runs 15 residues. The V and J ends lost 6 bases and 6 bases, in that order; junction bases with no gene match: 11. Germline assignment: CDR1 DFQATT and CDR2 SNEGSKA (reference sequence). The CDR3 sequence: CSAELIRDRGNEQFF. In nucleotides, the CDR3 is TGCAGTGCCGAATTAATCCGGGACAGGGGCAATGAGCAGTTCTTC.

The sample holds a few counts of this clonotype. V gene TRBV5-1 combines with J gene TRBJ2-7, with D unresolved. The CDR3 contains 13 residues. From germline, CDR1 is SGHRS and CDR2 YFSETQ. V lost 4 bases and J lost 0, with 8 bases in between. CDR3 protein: CASSQQFSYEQYF. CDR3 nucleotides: TGCGCCAGCAGCCAACAGTTCTCCTACGAGCAGTACTTC.

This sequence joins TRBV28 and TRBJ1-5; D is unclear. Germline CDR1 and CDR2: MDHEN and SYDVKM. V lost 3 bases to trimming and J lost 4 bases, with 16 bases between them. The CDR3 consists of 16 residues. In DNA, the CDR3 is TGTGCCAGCAGTTTGCCTACTGACGGGCGTAATCAGCCCCAGCATTTT. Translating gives CASSLPTDGRNQPQHF.

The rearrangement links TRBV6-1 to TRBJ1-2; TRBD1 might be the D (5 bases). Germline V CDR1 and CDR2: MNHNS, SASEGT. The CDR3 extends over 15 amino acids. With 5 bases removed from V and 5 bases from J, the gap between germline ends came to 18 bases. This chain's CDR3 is CASSQGTLDVYGYTF. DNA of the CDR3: TGTGCCAGCAGTCAGGGTACTCTCGACGTGTATGGCTACACCTTC.

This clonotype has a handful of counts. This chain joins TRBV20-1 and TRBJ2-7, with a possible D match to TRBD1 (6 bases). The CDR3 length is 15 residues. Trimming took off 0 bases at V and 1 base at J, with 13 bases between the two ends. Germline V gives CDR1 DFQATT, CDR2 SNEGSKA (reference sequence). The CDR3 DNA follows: TGCAGTGCTAGAGATCCTCAGGGGACGTCCTACGAGCAGTACTTC. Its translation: CSARDPQGTSYEQYF.

CDR3 sequence: CASSSTFEAFF. In DNA form, the CDR3 reads TGTGCCAGCAGTTCGACCTTTGAAGCTTTCTTT. The chain links TRBV12-3 or TRBV12-4 to TRBJ1-1, with D unresolved. V shed 4 bases and J shed 7 bases, with 7 bases lying between them. This CDR3 contains 11 residues.

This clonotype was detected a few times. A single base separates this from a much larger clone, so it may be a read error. CDR3 nucleotide sequence: TGCAGTGCTAGCCTACCGGGACATGACAGCTCTGGGGCCAACGTCCTGACTTTC. This gives the protein CSASLPGHDSSGANVLTF. The chain is built from TRBV20-1 and TRBJ2-6; the D gene is possibly TRBD1 (6 bases). The CDR3 totals 18 residues. Germline loops: CDR1 DFQATT, CDR2 SNEGSKA (reference sequence). V lost 3 bases and J 0 bases, leaving 18 bases between the germline ends.

CDR3: CSAREERGSTRRETQYF. The CDR3 bases are TGCAGTGCTAGAGAGGAGCGGGGGTCGACTAGGCGAGAGACCCAGTACTTC. The chain has TRBV20-1 and TRBJ2-5, with TRBD2 matching over 8 bases. Unmatched junction bases numbered 13, after V lost 0 bases and J lost 4 bases. This CDR3 has 17 amino acids. Germline V CDR1 and CDR2: DFQATT, SNEGSKA (reference sequence).